Below, 5 T cell receptor beta chains from the same sample are listed, as sequenced in a study of CD8 T cells in Susac syndrome. Random hexamers primed reverse transcription of roughly 0.45 to 1 ug RNA. In TCRdb, the immunoSEQ multiplex PCR reads were re-called with MiXCR into one record per CDR3 protein. The sample lists roughly 200,000 distinct CDR3 sequences, 95% occurring once. Input material: CD4+ T cells from PBMCs. These receptors came from a human donor with multiple sclerosis.

The rearrangement uses TRBV9 and TRBJ1-2; D not resolved. V was shortened by 5 bases and J by 2 bases, with 7 bases between the two germline ends. This CDR3 has 12 residues. Germline V CDR1 and CDR2: SGDLS, YYNGEE. The DNA for the CDR3 is TGTGCCAGCAGTGGAAACAACTATGGCTACACCTTC. Residues: CASSGNNYGYTF.

This clonotype was recorded once. The chain carries TRBV30 and TRBJ2-5; D gene unclear. Trimming removed 2 bases at V and 5 bases at J, with 9 bases between. The CDR3 sequence is 12 residues long. Germline V gene data show CDR1 as GTSNPN and CDR2 as SVGIG (reference sequence). CDR3 residues: CAWSPSLETQYF. Written as DNA, the CDR3 is TGTGCCTGGAGTCCCTCCTTGGAGACCCAGTACTTC.

The chain joins TRBV29-1 to TRBJ1-1; D unclear. The length of the CDR3 is 13 residues. Germline V gene lookup returns CDR1 SQVTM and CDR2 ANQGSEA. V gave up 4 bases and J gave up 11 bases, with 20 bases separating them. CDR3 sequence: CSVVSSPDTSAFF. The CDR3 nucleotides read TGCAGCGTTGTATCCTCCCCTGATACGTCCGCTTTCTTT.

The chain links TRBV27 to TRBJ1-2; D gene unclear. V was cut by 6 bases and J by 4 bases, with 12 bases left in between. Germline V lookup: CDR1 MNHEY, CDR2 SMNVEV (reference sequence). This CDR3 comprises 13 residues. The CDR3 coding sequence is TGTGCCAGCAGCAATCTCACCCCCTATGGCTACACCTTC. This gives the protein CASSNLTPYGYTF.

The chain couples TRBV7-8 to TRBJ2-6; 9 nucleotides match TRBD1. Germline V gives CDR1 SGHVS, CDR2 FQNEAQ. The CDR3 covers 18 residues. J was trimmed by 1 base and V by 7 bases; bases with no gene match: 11. The CDR3 DNA sequence: TGTGCCAGCACCAAAAGGGACAGGGATTGGTCTGGGGCCAACGTCCTGACTTTC. It yields the protein CASTKRDRDWSGANVLTF.